This TCR beta chain was recovered during a study of control samples from healthy donors and cancer patients. Germline V gene lookup returns CDR1 ENHRY and CDR2 SYGVKD. V lost 3 bases, J lost 8 bases, and 16 bases lay in between. CDR3 length: 15 amino acids. Clones were sequenced by immunoSEQ multiplex PCR, and TCRdb holds only the in-frame ones, with some missing. The sample lists 100,000 to 150,000 clones, approximately 90% seen once, with about 2.7% in the top ten. This chain joins TRBV10-3 and TRBJ1-4; no reliable D call. Material: blood. This clonotype was obtained from a man aged 35 to 55 in good health. The CDR3 bases are TGTGCCATCAGTGACGACGGGGAAAGAATGGAAAAACTGTTTTTT. It is translated as CAISDDGERMEKLFF.